These 20 T cell receptor beta chains came from one sample sequenced in a study of T cells in localized non-small cell lung cancer. Using immunoSEQ multiplex PCR, the repertoire was profiled, and TCRdb retains in-frame clones only, with some absent. Of about 2,900 clones in the sample, roughly a third were seen once. Sequencing was performed on normal lung tissue next to the tumor, taken before any cancer treatment. These receptor sequences come from a male donor at least 60 years old with stage I squamous cell lung carcinoma.

This clone occurred a few times. The V call is TRBV2, the J call TRBJ1-5; 11 nucleotides line up with TRBD1. CDR3 size: 17 residues. The germline CDR1 and CDR2 sequences are SNHLY and FYNNEI. V shed 4 bases and J 0 bases; nucleotides not matched to a gene: 5. The CDR3 reads CASSGTGGGYSNQPQHF. Here the CDR3 DNA reads TGTGCCAGCAGTGGGACAGGGGGCGGGTATAGCAATCAGCCCCAGCATTTT.

The chain employs TRBV2 and TRBJ1-1, with D maybe TRBD1 (5 bases). The CDR3 covers 14 residues. The germline V gene has CDR1 SNHLY and CDR2 FYNNEI. Trimming stripped 7 bases from V and 0 bases from J, with 12 bases between. For the CDR3, the DNA is TGTGCCAGCAAGGGGTGGGTTGTGAACACTGAAGCTTTCTTT. Its protein product is CASKGWVVNTEAFF.

The chain joins TRBV19 to TRBJ1-2; D may be TRBD1 (5 bases). CDR1 is LNHDA and CDR2 is SQIVND in the germline V gene (reference sequence). The V end lost 5 bases, the J end lost 4 bases, and 14 bases lay between the germline ends. The length of the CDR3 is 14 residues. The CDR3: CASSLGRNFYGYTF. CDR3 bases: TGTGCCAGTAGTTTGGGACGGAACTTCTATGGCTACACCTTC.

This clone is classed as medium-sized (0.01 to 0.1%). The chain recombines TRBV9 with TRBJ1-1; 10 nucleotides align to TRBD1. The trim removed 3 bases at V and 5 bases at J, leaving 1 base unmatched. CDR3 length: 13 residues. Germline V gene lookup returns CDR1 SGDLS and CDR2 YYNGEE. The CDR3 sequence: CASSGGQGTEAFF. CDR3 coding DNA: TGTGCCAGCAGCGGGGGACAGGGGACTGAAGCTTTCTTT.

This clone is a singleton in its sample. The V call is TRBV6-8, the J call TRBJ2-1; no reliable D call. Trimming took 5 bases from V and 4 from J, leaving 15 bases between them. CDR1 is MNHGY, CDR2 SAAAGT, per germline. This CDR3 spans 15 amino acids. Written as DNA, the CDR3 is TGTGCCAGCAGTCACGGACGGCCGGTTTACAATGAGCAGTTCTTC. It encodes CASSHGRPVYNEQFF.

This clone turned up a few times. This rearrangement joins TRBV19 to TRBJ2-7, with 7 positions matching TRBD1. The junction had 10 bases not matched to a gene; V was cut back by 8 bases and J by 9 bases. The CDR3 totals 12 residues. Germline assignment: CDR1 LNHDA and CDR2 SQIVND (reference sequence). CDR3 nucleotide sequence: TGTGCCAGTGGGGACAGCGGACCGGTGCAGTACTTC. Encoded protein: CASGDSGPVQYF. The complete variable domain, with remaining parts taken from reference TRBV19 and TRBJ2-7, reads DGGITQSPKYLFRKEGQNVTLSCEQNLNHDAMYWYRQDPGQGLRLIYYSQIVNDFQKGDIAEGYSVSREKKESFPLTVTSAQKNPTAFYLCASGDSGPVQYFGPGTRLTVT.

This chain joins TRBV11-3 and TRBJ2-1; 10 positions match TRBD1. V shed 0 bases, J shed 10 bases, and the junction held 6 bases outside the gene matches. The CDR3 runs to 15 residues. Germline V CDR1 and CDR2: SGHNT, YENEEA. As DNA, the CDR3 is TGTGCCAGCAGCTTAGATGGGACAGGGGCAGACGAGCAGTTCTTC. Its protein is CASSLDGTGADEQFF.

The chain links TRBV18 to TRBJ1-1; D gene unclear. Germline lookup yields CDR1 KGHSH and CDR2 LQKENI. V lost 3 bases and J lost 0, with 8 bases in between. This CDR3 is built from 14 residues. This CDR3 is CASSPTVMNTEAFF. CDR3 nucleotide sequence: TGTGCCAGCTCACCCACAGTGATGAACACTGAAGCTTTCTTT.

Within the sample, this clone is large. The genes are TRBV18 and TRBJ2-3, with 8 nucleotides matching TRBD1. CDR3 size: 14 residues. Looked up from germline, CDR1 is KGHSH and CDR2 is LQKENI. The V and J ends lost 5 bases and 4 bases, in that order; junction bases with no gene match: 5. In DNA form, the CDR3 reads TGTGCCAGCTCAGCAGGACAGGGTCCAGATACGCAGTATTTT. It codes for CASSAGQGPDTQYF.

By sample fraction, this clone is medium-sized. The chain links TRBV11-3 to TRBJ2-5; D perhaps matches TRBD2 (6 bases). V lost 5 bases, J lost 3 bases, and 16 bases lay in between. There are 15 residues in the CDR3. CDR1 and CDR2 from the germline V gene are SGHNT and YENEEA. The CDR3 is CASSPWGSGEETQYF. The CDR3 DNA is TGTGCCAGCAGCCCTTGGGGCTCGGGGGAAGAGACCCAGTACTTC.

The chain recombines TRBV19 with TRBJ2-1, with 15 bases lining up with TRBD2. Looked up from germline, CDR1 is LNHDA and CDR2 is SQIVND (reference sequence). With 4 bases clipped from V and 2 bases from J, the junction kept 6 bases outside the gene matches. There are 18 residues in the CDR3. CDR3 coding DNA: TGTGCCAGTAGTAGGACTAGCGGGGGGGTGTGGCCCTACAATGAGCAGTTCTTC. Residues: CASSRTSGGVWPYNEQFF. The entire variable domain, with the rest obtained from reference TRBV19 and TRBJ2-1, is as follows: DGGITQSPKYLFRKEGQNVTLSCEQNLNHDAMYWYRQDPGQGLRLIYYSQIVNDFQKGDIAEGYSVSREKKESFPLTVTSAQKNPTAFYLCASSRTSGGVWPYNEQFFGPGTRLTVL.

This clone was seen more than once but under ten times. V gene TRBV2 combines with J gene TRBJ2-2, with D unclear. CDR3 size: 15 residues. Trimming pared 7 bases from V and 4 bases from J, leaving 16 bases between. The V gene's germline CDR1 is SNHLY and CDR2 FYNNEI. CDR3 in DNA: TGTGCCAGCACCCCCGTTGGGCCGGGCACCGGGGAGCTGTTTTTT. Encoded protein: CASTPVGPGTGELFF.

This clone is judged medium-sized. The J gene is TRBJ2-4, the V gene TRBV11-3, with TRBD1 identical over 7 bases. The CDR3 totals 16 residues. Germline CDR1 and CDR2: SGHNT and YENEEA. Germline trimming cut 5 bases from V and 1 base from J; bases unmatched to any gene: 8. The CDR3 DNA follows: TGTGCCAGCAGCAGTGACAGGGAAGGGGCCAAAAACATTCAGTACTTC. It translates to CASSSDREGAKNIQYF. The full variable domain, rest sourced from reference TRBV11-3 and TRBJ2-4, is EAGVVQSPRYKIIEKKQPVAFWCNPISGHNTLYWYLQNLGQGPELLIRYENEEAVDDSQLPKDRFSAERLKGVDSTLKIQPAELGDSAVYLCASSSDREGAKNIQYFGAGTRLSVL.

V and J are TRBV30 and TRBJ2-4; D may be TRBD2 (5 bases). Germline lookup yields CDR1 GTSNPN and CDR2 SVGIG (reference sequence). The CDR3 runs to 13 residues. V lost 1 base to trimming and J lost 9 bases, with 13 bases between them. The CDR3 DNA is TGTGCCTGGAGTGAACTTCCGGGGAGCATTCAGTACTTC. As protein: CAWSELPGSIQYF. The full variable domain, with the rest looked up from reference TRBV30 and TRBJ2-4, is SQTIHQWPATLVQPVGSPLSLECTVEGTSNPNLYWYRQAAGRGLQLLFYSVGIGQISSEVPQNLSASRPQDRQFILSSKKLLLSDSGFYLCAWSELPGSIQYFGAGTRLSVL.

This clone was counted between two and nine times. The chain joins TRBV30 to TRBJ1-6, with unresolved D. CDR3 size: 12 residues. V was trimmed by 2 bases and J by 10 bases, leaving 9 bases between them. CDR1 GTSNPN and CDR2 SVGIG come from the germline V gene (reference sequence). The CDR3 region has the DNA TGTGCCTGGAGTAAGCAAGCGTCACCCCTCCACTTT. As protein: CAWSKQASPLHF. Full variable domain (rest looked up from reference TRBV30 and TRBJ1-6): SQTIHQWPATLVQPVGSPLSLECTVEGTSNPNLYWYRQAAGRGLQLLFYSVGIGQISSEVPQNLSASRPQDRQFILSSKKLLLSDSGFYLCAWSKQASPLHFGNGTRLTVT.

The chain combines TRBV30 with TRBJ2-4; D not resolved. V was shortened by 0 bases and J by 6 bases, with 3 bases between the two germline ends. CDR1 and CDR2 from the germline V gene are GTSNPN and SVGIG (reference sequence). The CDR3 covers 11 residues. DNA of the CDR3: TGTGCCTGGAGTGTAGGAAACATTCAGTACTTC. This gives the protein CAWSVGNIQYF.

This clone has a handful of counts. J is TRBJ1-2 and V is TRBV19, with D perhaps TRBD1 (5 bases). Germline CDR1 and CDR2: LNHDA and SQIVND (reference sequence). The CDR3 covers 14 residues. Trimming cost V 8 bases and J 4 bases, with 17 bases left between them. CDR3 coding DNA: TGTGCCAGTGCAACCGGGACCCTCTTCTATGGCTACACCTTC. Translating gives CASATGTLFYGYTF. The whole variable domain, filled in from reference TRBV19 and TRBJ1-2, reads DGGITQSPKYLFRKEGQNVTLSCEQNLNHDAMYWYRQDPGQGLRLIYYSQIVNDFQKGDIAEGYSVSREKKESFPLTVTSAQKNPTAFYLCASATGTLFYGYTFGSGTRLTVV.

V and J are TRBV6-8 and TRBJ2-2, with TRBD2 as a possible D gene (5 bases). The CDR3 contains 14 residues. V lost 10 bases and J lost 3, with 15 bases in between. Germline V gene lookup returns CDR1 MNHGY and CDR2 SAAAGT. This CDR3 reads CAIGKAEYTGELFF. CDR3 bases: TGTGCCATCGGGAAAGCAGAATACACCGGGGAGCTGTTTTTT.

By proportion, this clone is medium-sized. J is TRBJ1-3 and V is TRBV11-3; D ambiguous. This CDR3 has 15 amino acids. Germline V gene lookup returns CDR1 SGHNT and CDR2 YENEEA. Trimming stripped 5 bases from V and 1 base from J, with 12 bases between. This chain's CDR3 is CASSGPFLSGNTIYF. For the CDR3, the DNA is TGTGCCAGCAGCGGTCCGTTTCTGTCTGGAAACACCATATATTTT.

There are a few counts of this clone. CDR3 residues: CASRPRQGYQPQHF. The CDR3, as DNA: TGTGCCAGCAGGCCCCGACAGGGATATCAGCCCCAGCATTTT. The chain has TRBV6-7 and TRBJ1-5; 7 bases agree with TRBD1. TRBV6-7 is known as an ORF, though its function is uncertain. V shed 6 bases, J shed 5 bases, and the junction held 7 bases outside the gene matches. The CDR3 has 14 amino acids.